Described below is a single T cell receptor (beta chain) sequence and its context. Its antigen is as yet unknown. This sample stems from a study of PD-1 blockade in mismatch repair-deficient tumors. Study details: Patients had eleven to twelve mismatch repair-deficient cancer types, all previously treated and progressing. Study findings and constraints: Rapid post-treatment expansion, then contraction, generally preceding radiologic response, marked tumor-resident clones.

Only in-frame clones appear in the TCRdb table, and some are missing; sequencing was by immunoSEQ multiplex PCR. The sample holds roughly 120,000 clones, 60% to 85% seen once. The length of the CDR3 is 15 residues. With 6 bases removed from V and 4 bases from J, the gap between germline ends came to 18 bases. TCR sequencing covered a few patients who responded to pembrolizumab. Source: peripheral blood, taken just over 59 weeks after starting pembrolizumab. The chain combines TRBV23-1 with TRBJ1-2; weak D call: TRBD1 (6 bases). TRBV23-1 is an ORF, with its function uncertain. The sequence was collected from an adult with mismatch repair-deficient cancer. In nucleotides, the CDR3 is TGCGCCAGCAGGCCACAGGGATCCTCCTTCTATGGCTACACCTTC. It specifies CASRPQGSSFYGYTF.